A single sample is the source of the 11 T cell receptor beta chains below, sequenced in a study of identical twins. MiXCR, run by TCRdb on the 5' RACE reads, gives a single entry per CDR3 protein. The table includes 1.5 million to 2 million distinct CDR3 sequences, more than 30% detected once. Sequenced sample: cord blood. These receptors were collected from a newborn girl in good health.

The chain uses TRBV12-3 or TRBV12-4 and TRBJ2-7, with a possible D match to TRBD2 (5 bases). With 3 bases removed from V and 2 bases from J, the gap between germline ends came to 14 bases. The CDR3 totals 15 residues. This CDR3 reads CASSLRVYPPYEQYF. In DNA form, the CDR3 reads TGTGCCAGCAGTTTGAGGGTATATCCCCCCTACGAGCAGTACTTC.

This clonotype has more than one count but fewer than ten. The chain carries TRBV6-6 and TRBJ2-4; D perhaps matches TRBD1 (6 bases). The V gene lost 4 bases and the J gene lost 0 bases, with 13 bases spanning the gap. This CDR3 contains 16 residues. CDR1 is MNHNY, CDR2 SVGAGI, per germline (reference sequence). CDR3 amino acids: CASSLMTGLAKNIQYF. DNA for the CDR3: TGTGCCAGCAGTTTGATGACAGGTCTAGCCAAAAACATTCAGTACTTC.

This clonotype was seen a handful of times. The rearrangement joins TRBV4-2 to TRBJ1-6; D not resolved. The ends were cut back, 0 bases at V and 4 bases at J, with 13 bases in the middle. The CDR3 contains 17 residues. The V gene's germline CDR1 is LGHNA and CDR2 YNFKEQ. The chain's CDR3 is CASSQEEVLGYNSPLHF. Written as DNA, the CDR3 is TGTGCCAGCAGCCAAGAAGAGGTATTGGGGTATAATTCACCCCTCCACTTT.

V and J are TRBV29-1 and TRBJ2-2; D not resolved. This CDR3 contains 13 residues. Per germline, CDR1 SQVTM and CDR2 ANQGSEA. V lost 3 bases and J lost 1, with 6 bases in between. CDR3 coding DNA: TGCAGCGTTGACAGGTGGAACACCGGGGAGCTGTTTTTT. Amino acid sequence: CSVDRWNTGELFF.

This chain uses TRBV5-1 with TRBJ2-3; D is ambiguous. Germline V lookup: CDR1 SGHRS, CDR2 YFSETQ. Trimming took 5 bases from V and 4 from J, leaving 17 bases between them. The CDR3 loop spans 15 amino acids. For the CDR3, the DNA is TGCGCCAGCAGATCGACTCCCGTAAGCGCAGATACGCAGTATTTT. Translation gives CASRSTPVSADTQYF.

This chain links TRBV2 with TRBJ2-1; 8 bases align to TRBD1. Trimming took 7 bases from V and 5 from J; bases not matched to a gene: 13. CDR3 length: 16 amino acids. The V gene's germline CDR1 is SNHLY and CDR2 FYNNEI. CDR3 sequence reads: CASISLRDRQNNEQFF. The CDR3 DNA sequence: TGTGCCAGCATATCCCTCCGGGACAGGCAAAACAATGAGCAGTTCTTC.

The table lists this clonotype with a few counts. The chain links TRBV28 to TRBJ2-1; the D gene is possibly TRBD1 (6 bases). Germline assignment: CDR1 MDHEN and CDR2 SYDVKM. The CDR3 totals 16 residues. Trimming took off 6 bases at V and 2 bases at J, with 17 bases between the two ends. The CDR3 is CASSTPTGSAYNEQFF. Here the CDR3 DNA reads TGTGCCAGCAGCACCCCCACAGGGAGCGCCTACAATGAGCAGTTCTTC.

The chain recombines TRBV12-3 or TRBV12-4 with TRBJ1-1; D is undetermined. The CDR3 is made up of 15 amino acids. V was pared by 1 base and J by 0 bases, with 9 bases between. The DNA for the CDR3 is TGTGCCAGCAGTTTAGAACAGATGTTGAACACTGAAGCTTTCTTT. Translated: CASSLEQMLNTEAFF.

The gene calls are TRBV6-4 and TRBJ2-7; 8 nucleotides align to TRBD2. Trimming cost V 11 bases and J 0 bases; bases outside gene matches: 6. CDR1 and CDR2 (germline): MRHNA, SNTAGT. This CDR3 comprises 13 residues. The CDR3 loop reads CARGTSRSYEQYF. For the CDR3, the DNA is TGTGCCCGCGGGACTAGTCGCTCCTACGAGCAGTACTTC.

CDR3 sequence: CASSYSSWAGSTDTQYF. CDR3 DNA: TGTGCCAGCAGTTACTCATCCTGGGCAGGTAGCACAGATACGCAGTATTTT. This chain uses TRBV6-6 with TRBJ2-3; D gene uncertain. The V end lost 0 bases, the J end lost 0 bases, and 13 bases lay between the germline ends. The CDR3 has 17 amino acids. Germline V gene sequence: CDR1 MNHNY, CDR2 SVGAGI (reference sequence).

The sample holds a few counts of this clonotype. The rearrangement links TRBV20-1 to TRBJ2-5; 7 bases map to TRBD2. Germline-derived CDR1 and CDR2 are DFQATT and SNEGSKA (reference sequence). The CDR3 has 15 amino acids. V was clipped by 1 base and J by 4 bases; unmatched bases: 9. The CDR3 nucleotides read TGCAGTGCTAGAGTTCGCGCGGGAGATGGAGAGACCCAGTACTTC. It yields the protein CSARVRAGDGETQYF.